The 28 T cell receptor beta chains given below trace back to one sample, sequenced in a study of PD-L1 blockade in urothelial cancer. Using immunoSEQ multiplex PCR, the repertoire was profiled, and TCRdb retains in-frame clones only, with some absent. The sample records around 130,000 clones, about 88% being singletons. Time point here: pretreatment peripheral blood. The material sequenced was PBMCs, taken around atezolizumab (anti-PD-L1) treatment. The source is a man in his fifties with urothelial cancer.

A single count supports this clone. The chain combines TRBV7-8 with TRBJ2-1; 14 bases line up with TRBD2. Trimming removed 5 bases from V and 5 bases from J; junction bases left unmatched: 11. The CDR3 covers 18 residues. The germline CDR1 and CDR2 sequences are SGHVS and FQNEAQ. The CDR3 DNA reads as TGTGCCAGCAGCATAGGACTAGCGGGAGGTCGAAGGAACAATGAGCAGTTCTTC. Encoded protein: CASSIGLAGGRRNNEQFF.

The rearrangement links TRBV9 to TRBJ1-1; D unclear. V was shortened by 0 bases and J by 5 bases, with 11 bases between the two germline ends. The CDR3 contains 14 residues. The germline V gene encodes CDR1 SGDLS and CDR2 YYNGEE. The CDR3 region has the DNA TGTGCCAGCAGCGTAGGTCAGAAGTCTACTGAAGCTTTCTTT. It codes for CASSVGQKSTEAFF.

This chain uses TRBV14 with TRBJ2-7, with TRBD2 matching over 12 bases. CDR3 size: 18 residues. Germline V gives CDR1 SGHDN, CDR2 FVKESK. V lost 3 bases to trimming and J lost 0 bases; unmatched junction nucleotides: 9. CDR3 protein: CASSHLPGLAGFSYEQYF. CDR3 coding DNA: TGTGCCAGCAGCCATCTTCCGGGACTAGCGGGCTTCTCCTACGAGCAGTACTTC.

The chain joins TRBV7-9 to TRBJ1-1, with TRBD1 matching over 7 bases. The CDR3 sequence is 16 residues long. Per germline, CDR1 SEHNR and CDR2 FQNEAQ (reference sequence). V dropped 1 base and J dropped 4; count of bases not matched to a gene: 9. The CDR3 bases are TGTGCCAGCAGCTTAGAAGGGGGCGCGGTAGGCACTGAAGCTTTCTTT. This sequence encodes CASSLEGGAVGTEAFF.

The V gene is TRBV29-1, the J gene TRBJ2-7; 7 nucleotides line up with TRBD1. Germline trimming cut 4 bases from V and 2 bases from J; bases unmatched to any gene: 2. The CDR3 length is 12 residues. Per germline, CDR1 SQVTM and CDR2 ANQGSEA. CDR3 nucleotides: TGCAGCGTTGGGGGGACAGCCTACGAGCAGTACTTC. Protein sequence: CSVGGTAYEQYF.

For the CDR3, the DNA is TGTGCCACCAATCGGGGGAGTTCCTACGAGCAGTACTTC. As protein: CATNRGSSYEQYF. The V and J genes are TRBV6-1 and TRBJ2-7, with TRBD2 as a possible D gene (6 bases). CDR1 and CDR2 (germline): MNHNS, SASEGT. The CDR3 runs to 13 residues. The ends were cut back, 10 bases at V and 1 base at J, with 14 bases in the middle.

In its sample, this clone was seen once. Written as DNA, the CDR3 is TGTGCCAGCAGCTCGCAATTGCAGGGTTATTGGACCTACGAGCAGTACTTC. Its translation is CASSSQLQGYWTYEQYF. The rearrangement joins TRBV5-5 to TRBJ2-7; a possible D gene is TRBD1 (5 bases). The germline CDR1 and CDR2 sequences are SGHKS and YYEKEE (reference sequence). The CDR3 spans 17 residues. The V end was cut by 3 bases, the J end by 2 bases, with 21 bases between. Using reference TRBV5-5 and TRBJ2-7 for the parts outside the CDR3, the full variable domain is DAGVTQSPTHLIKTRGQQVTLRCSPISGHKSVSWYQQVLGQGPQFIFQYYEKEERGRGNFPDRFSARQFPNYSSELNVNALLLGDSALYLCASSSQLQGYWTYEQYFGPGTRLTVT.

The chain uses TRBV28 and TRBJ2-2; tentatively, D is TRBD1 (6 bases). CDR3 length equals 15 residues. Germline V CDR1 and CDR2: MDHEN, SYDVKM. The V gene lost 8 bases and the J gene lost 3 bases, with 16 bases spanning the gap. The CDR3 loop reads CASGPGAGDTGELFF. DNA for the CDR3: TGTGCCAGCGGACCAGGGGCTGGGGACACCGGGGAGCTGTTTTTT. The full variable domain, in which reference TRBV28 and TRBJ2-2 provide the parts outside the CDR3, is DVKVTQSSRYLVKRTGEKVFLECVQDMDHENMFWYRQDPGLGLRLIYFSYDVKMKEKGDIPEGYSVSREKKERFSLILESASTNQTSMYLCASGPGAGDTGELFFGEGSRLTVL.

The gene calls are TRBV27 and TRBJ2-7, with TRBD2 matching over 9 bases. This CDR3 region has 12 residues. CDR1 MNHEY and CDR2 SMNVEV come from the germline V gene (reference sequence). Trimming took 8 bases from V and 9 from J; bases not matched to a gene: 8. The CDR3 DNA follows: TGTGCCAGCCGAACTGCGGGAGGGCGGCAGTACTTC. Translated: CASRTAGGRQYF.

This clone was seen a single time. The genes are TRBV6-1 and TRBJ1-5; a weak D match, TRBD1 (6 bases). The length of the CDR3 is 13 residues. With 5 bases removed from V and 9 bases from J, the gap between germline ends came to 14 bases. Per germline, CDR1 MNHNS and CDR2 SASEGT. CDR3 bases: TGTGCCAGCAGTTCTGACAGGCTCATGCCCCAGCATTTT. Encoded protein: CASSSDRLMPQHF.

This clone turned up a few times. In DNA form, the CDR3 reads TGTGCCAGCAGCTTAGGTTCTAGCCAAGTCTATGGCTACACCTTC. It encodes CASSLGSSQVYGYTF. This chain uses TRBV7-6 with TRBJ1-2, with D uncertain. From germline, CDR1 is SGHVS and CDR2 FNYEAQ. Trimming cost V 1 base and J 4 bases, with 13 bases left between them. The CDR3 length is 15 residues.

The gene calls are TRBV18 and TRBJ1-1, with D possibly TRBD1 on 6 matching bases. This CDR3 region has 17 residues. Per the germline V gene, CDR1 is KGHSH and CDR2 is LQKENI. Trimming shortened V by 3 bases and J by 4 bases, and 21 bases separated the two germline ends. The CDR3 loop reads CASSPYSRLQGGTEAFF. The CDR3 region has the DNA TGTGCCAGCTCACCCTACAGCCGATTACAGGGCGGCACTGAAGCTTTCTTT. Full variable domain (rest looked up from reference TRBV18 and TRBJ1-1): NAGVMQNPRHLVRRRGQEARLRCSPMKGHSHVYWYRQLPEEGLKFMVYLQKENIIDESGMPKERFSAEFPKEGPSILRIQQVVRGDSAAYFCASSPYSRLQGGTEAFFGQGTRLTVV.

The rearrangement joins TRBV7-9 to TRBJ2-1, with D perhaps TRBD1 (6 bases). The germline V gene has CDR1 SEHNR and CDR2 FQNEAQ (reference sequence). The CDR3 loop spans 18 amino acids. The V end lost 5 bases, the J end lost 0 bases, and 20 bases lay between the germline ends. The CDR3 region is CASSDPVRKGVSYNEQFF. The CDR3 DNA reads TGTGCCAGCAGCGACCCAGTGAGGAAGGGGGTCTCCTACAATGAGCAGTTCTTC.

This clone was seen only a few times. This chain links TRBV5-1 with TRBJ1-5; no clear D gene. Germline CDR1 is SGHRS and CDR2 is YFSETQ. This CDR3 region has 15 residues. The V and J ends lost 0 bases and 5 bases respectively, with 12 bases between them. The CDR3 DNA reads TGCGCCAGCAGCTTGGGAGGGCAGAACCATCAGCCCCAGCATTTT. Protein sequence: CASSLGGQNHQPQHF.

This chain joins TRBV5-1 and TRBJ1-6, with 7 bases that match TRBD1. Germline loops: CDR1 SGHRS, CDR2 YFSETQ. V shed 0 bases and J 10 bases; nucleotides not matched to a gene: 4. The CDR3 extends over 14 amino acids. The CDR3 loop reads CASSLEGGGSPLHF. The CDR3 nucleotides are TGCGCCAGCAGCTTGGAAGGGGGCGGCTCACCCCTCCACTTT. The whole variable domain, filled in from reference TRBV5-1 and TRBJ1-6, reads KAGVTQTPRYLIKTRGQQVTLSCSPISGHRSVSWYQQTPGQGLQFLFEYFSETQRNKGNFPGRFSGRQFSNSRSEMNVSTLELGDSALYLCASSLEGGGSPLHFGNGTRLTVT.

This clone was seen more than once but under ten times. The chain uses TRBV19 and TRBJ2-1; D is possibly TRBD2 (6 bases). V gave up 7 bases and J gave up 9 bases, with 28 bases separating them. CDR1 LNHDA and CDR2 SQIVND come from the germline V gene (reference sequence). CDR3 length: 17 residues. CDR3 region: CASTRSGAGRPLSEQFF. DNA of the CDR3: TGTGCCAGTACCCGATCGGGAGCGGGTCGGCCGTTAAGTGAGCAGTTCTTC.

This chain joins TRBV6-6 and TRBJ1-4, with TRBD1 matching over 9 bases. With 2 bases clipped from V and 7 bases from J, the junction kept 5 bases outside the gene matches. The CDR3 covers 15 residues. Germline V gene lookup returns CDR1 MNHNY and CDR2 SVGAGI (reference sequence). CDR3 sequence reads: CASSYGTGLGEKLFF. The CDR3, as DNA: TGTGCCAGCAGTTACGGGACAGGGTTGGGTGAAAAACTGTTTTTT.

This sequence joins TRBV19 and TRBJ2-2, with D perhaps TRBD2 (5 bases). CDR3 size: 14 residues. V was pared by 5 bases and J by 1 base, with 8 bases between. Germline CDR1 is LNHDA and CDR2 is SQIVND (reference sequence). The CDR3 protein is CASSRAGNTGELFF. The CDR3 bases are TGTGCCAGTAGTCGGGCGGGGAACACCGGGGAGCTGTTTTTT.

The rearrangement uses TRBV6-1 and TRBJ1-2; no reliable D call. The CDR3 extends over 13 amino acids. Germline loops: CDR1 MNHNS, CDR2 SASEGT. V was cut by 7 bases and J by 8 bases, with 17 bases left in between. The CDR3 nucleotides read TGTGCCAGCAATCCCAGCCGTGGGCCAGGCTACACCTTC. It encodes CASNPSRGPGYTF.

This chain joins TRBV18 and TRBJ1-3, with D possibly TRBD1 on 6 matching bases. V was cut by 3 bases and J by 0 bases, with 9 bases left in between. The CDR3 spans 15 residues. Germline CDR1 is KGHSH and CDR2 is LQKENI. In DNA, the CDR3 is TGTGCCAGCTCACCTCGGGACATCTCTGGAAACACCATATATTTT. Protein product: CASSPRDISGNTIYF. Looking up the rest from reference TRBV18 and TRBJ1-3 gives the full variable domain: NAGVMQNPRHLVRRRGQEARLRCSPMKGHSHVYWYRQLPEEGLKFMVYLQKENIIDESGMPKERFSAEFPKEGPSILRIQQVVRGDSAAYFCASSPRDISGNTIYFGEGSWLTVV.

This rearrangement joins TRBV28 to TRBJ1-1; the D gene is possibly TRBD1 (6 bases). This CDR3 has 14 amino acids. The ends were cut back, 5 bases at V and 4 bases at J, with 14 bases in the middle. The V gene's germline CDR1 is MDHEN and CDR2 SYDVKM. The CDR3 nucleotides are TGTGCCAGCAGTCCCCGAGGGGGGGCCACTGAAGCTTTCTTT. Translation gives CASSPRGGATEAFF.

This clone has only a few counts. The chain employs TRBV19 and TRBJ1-5; 8 bases align to TRBD1. V was clipped by 9 bases and J by 2 bases; unmatched bases: 12. CDR1 and CDR2 from the germline V gene are LNHDA and SQIVND (reference sequence). This CDR3 contains 16 residues. CDR3 region: CASSGRGLRGNQPQHF. The CDR3 bases are TGTGCCAGCTCGGGCAGGGGGCTTCGGGGCAATCAGCCCCAGCATTTT. Full variable domain (rest looked up from reference TRBV19 and TRBJ1-5): DGGITQSPKYLFRKEGQNVTLSCEQNLNHDAMYWYRQDPGQGLRLIYYSQIVNDFQKGDIAEGYSVSREKKESFPLTVTSAQKNPTAFYLCASSGRGLRGNQPQHFGDGTRLSIL.

As DNA, the CDR3 is TGTGCCAGCAGCTTAAGGAGTGGCGGGGAGCTGTTTTTT. It codes for CASSLRSGGELFF. The chain combines TRBV11-2 with TRBJ2-2, with D unclear. Germline assignment: CDR1 SGHAT and CDR2 FQNNGV. V gave up 2 bases and J gave up 7 bases, with 8 bases separating them. This CDR3 is 13 amino acids long.

This chain joins TRBV19 and TRBJ1-5; TRBD1 matches 8 bases. This CDR3 is built from 15 residues. Trimming removed 6 bases from V and 2 bases from J; junction bases left unmatched: 6. The germline V gene has CDR1 LNHDA and CDR2 SQIVND (reference sequence). In nucleotides, the CDR3 is TGTGCCAGTAGCAGGAAGACAGGGGGCAATCAGCCCCAGCATTTT. It specifies CASSRKTGGNQPQHF.

The chain combines TRBV6-4 with TRBJ2-1, with TRBD1 matching 10 bases. After removal of 2 bases from V and 2 bases from J, the junction contained 0 bases not matched to a gene. Looked up from germline, CDR1 is MRHNA and CDR2 is SNTAGT. The CDR3 runs to 15 residues. In DNA, the CDR3 is TGTGCCAGCAGTGACGGACAGGGGGCCTACAATGAGCAGTTCTTC. Translation gives CASSDGQGAYNEQFF.

The chain links TRBV15 to TRBJ2-7; TRBD1 agrees at 7 bases. Germline V CDR1 and CDR2: LNHNV, YYDKDF (reference sequence). The CDR3 contains 14 residues. Trimming cost V 1 base and J 3 bases; bases outside gene matches: 3. CDR3 nucleotide sequence: TGTGCCACCAGCAGAGTGACAGGGAGCTACGAGCAGTACTTC. This translates into CATSRVTGSYEQYF. Full variable domain (remainder filled in from reference TRBV15 and TRBJ2-7): DAMVIQNPRYQVTQFGKPVTLSCSQTLNHNVMYWYQQKSSQAPKLLFHYYDKDFNNEADTPDNFQSRRPNTSFCFLDIRSPGLGDTAMYLCATSRVTGSYEQYFGPGTRLTVT.

This sequence joins TRBV6-1 and TRBJ2-3; no reliable D call. Germline V gives CDR1 MNHNS, CDR2 SASEGT. The ends were cut back, 4 bases at V and 7 bases at J, with 6 bases in the middle. This CDR3 is 11 amino acids long. Here the CDR3 reads CASSVSHTQYF. The CDR3 DNA is TGTGCCAGCAGTGTTAGCCATACGCAGTATTTT.

The chain has TRBV4-1 and TRBJ2-4, with unresolved D. The V and J ends lost 0 bases and 0 bases respectively, with 12 bases between them. Germline V gene lookup returns CDR1 MGHRA and CDR2 YSYEKL. CDR3 size: 17 residues. The chain's CDR3 is CASSQDRLAVAKNIQYF. The CDR3 nucleotides are TGCGCCAGCAGCCAAGATAGACTGGCGGTAGCCAAAAACATTCAGTACTTC.